The 2 T cell receptor beta chains listed next were all sequenced from one sample in a study of T cell repertoires in cytomegalovirus infection. No antigen has been identified for these receptors. MiXCR, applied by TCRdb to the reads, yields one record per CDR3 protein. The sample yields 250,000 to 300,000 distinct CDR3 sequences, under 25% seen once. Specimen: cultured PBMCs, collected from culture after CMV antigen stimulation. The receptors come from a human donor in good health (CMV status not recorded). Some clones in this sample may be carry-over from other donors' samples.

The chain carries TRBV7-9 and TRBJ2-1; D perhaps matches TRBD1 (5 bases). The CDR3 totals 14 residues. The germline CDR1 and CDR2 sequences are SEHNR and FQNEAQ (reference sequence). V was cut by 8 bases and J by 1 base, with 12 bases left in between. This CDR3 reads CASLDTGSYNEQFF. The CDR3 nucleotides are TGTGCCAGCCTGGACACTGGATCCTACAATGAGCAGTTCTTC.

This clonotype was seen only a few times. J is TRBJ2-7 and V is TRBV7-2, with no clear D. The V end lost 4 bases, the J end lost 2 bases, and 6 bases lay between the germline ends. This CDR3 spans 12 amino acids. Germline V CDR1 and CDR2: SGHTA, FQGNSA. CDR3 residues: CASSCPTYEQYV. Here the CDR3 DNA reads TGTGCCAGCAGCTGCCCGACCTACGAGCAGTACGTC.